A single TCR beta chain is shown here with its context. Its antigen has not been determined. No much larger clone is present one base from it, and per-base qualities are unavailable. The entry originates in a study of OX40 agonist ivuxolimab in advanced cancers. A note on the overall study: Ivuxolimab was a fully human IgG2 agonistic monoclonal antibody targeting the costimulatory receptor OX40 (CD134). Among the roughly 52 dose-escalation patients, some 19 had hepatocellular carcinoma, about 15 melanoma, 9 renal cell carcinoma and 9 head and neck cancer. The purpose of peripheral TCRbeta sequencing was to test whether ivuxolimab changed TCR sequence diversity and led to clonal T-cell expansion. The paper reports the monotherapy dose-escalation portion (N = 52 patients) of the phase I ivuxolimab trial. The dose-escalation cohort was roughly 83% male with a mean age of about 60 years, ranging from 23 to 79. Prior anti-PD-1, anti-PD-L1 or anti-CTLA-4 therapy was permitted, and 40% to 50% of dose-escalation patients had received checkpoint inhibitors. Three dose-escalation patients achieved partial responses, one with hepatocellular carcinoma and two with cutaneous melanoma. Intravenous ivuxolimab was administered to patients every 2 weeks at six dose levels: 0.01, 0.1, 0.3, 1.5, 3 and 10 mg/kg.

For sequencing of the TCRbeta CDR3 region, genomic DNA was extracted from the sorted cells. The immunoSEQ Assay was used for sequencing of TCRbeta CDR3 regions. In its TCRdb copy, this immuneACCESS table keeps in-frame sequences only and misses some clones. Where compared with another copy, unresolved V genes explain less than half of these, and the others have no known cause. For this sample the table gives about 73,000 clones, of which about 92% were detected only once. The ten largest clones add up to roughly 10% of the sample. Study-wide findings and limitations: Clonal expansion of both CD4+ and CD8+ blood T cells was observed from baseline to week 6 at doses 0.1 to 3.0 mg/kg. The antigen specificity of the clonally expanded peripheral T cells was not determined. In partial responders in the 0.1-3.0 mg/kg groups, normalized peripheral clonal expansion was found to be among the lowest, especially among CD8+ T cells. After ivuxolimab, CD8+ T cells had more expanded clones than CD4+ T cells on average. Low levels of normalized T-cell clonal expansion were also seen in some patients who did not respond.

V is pared back by 2 bases and J by 0 bases, with 10 bases lying between the germline termini. Reading the germline V gene gives CDR1 MNHNS and CDR2 SASEGT. The CDR3 has 16 amino acids, counting the end cysteine and phenylalanine. The read is trimmed to its CDR3 DNA, 48 bases read in frame from base 1. Patients with autoimmune disease history or receiving systemic immunosuppression were excluded from the trial. Peripheral blood for TCR sequencing was drawn from every dose cohort at baseline, at cycle 4 day 1 and at cycle 7 day 1. Samples came from an open-label, multicenter, first-in-human phase I dose-escalation trial of ivuxolimab. Adults with locally advanced or metastatic head and neck squamous cell, hepatocellular, melanoma or renal cell carcinoma were enrolled in the trial. Before TCR sequencing, CD4+ T cells and CD8+ T cells from peripheral blood were sorted into separate populations.

Sequenced material: CD4+ or CD8+ T cells sorted from blood, taken in a trial of the OX40 agonist ivuxolimab. This receptor was taken from an adult with an advanced solid tumor such as melanoma, head and neck, liver or kidney cancer. The V and J genes are TRBV6-1 and TRBJ1-4; no D segment can be confidently identified. The DNA is as follows: TGTGCCAGCAGTGAACTCTTCAGTGCAACTAATGAAAAACTGTTTTTT. It translates as CASSELFSATNEKLFF.